This T cell receptor (beta chain) was observed in a study of STAT5B mutations in CD4+ large granular lymphocyte leukemia. The study's findings and limits: Patient CD4-sorted repertoires looked more clonal than healthy CD4+ repertoires, even without putative leukemic clones.

With regard to this clone: What it recognizes is unknown.

Clones were read by immunoSEQ multiplex PCR, and TCRdb kept only the in-frame ones, dropping some. The repertoire has about 45,000 clones, 86% of them found once; the top ten carry less than 3%. The clonotype was recovered from a human donor in good health. The sample taken for sequencing was CD4+ T cells from blood buffy coats.

CDR3 residues: CASSQEVLAGVNGELFF. In DNA form, the CDR3 reads TGCGCCAGCAGCCAAGAGGTACTAGCGGGAGTAAACGGGGAGCTGTTTTTT. This chain joins TRBV4-1 and TRBJ2-2; 11 bases fit TRBD2. V lost 0 bases, J lost 7 bases, and 7 bases stayed unmatched. Germline V lookup: CDR1 MGHRA, CDR2 YSYEKL. The CDR3 totals 17 residues.